This entry lists 12 T cell receptor beta chains sequenced from one sample in a study of blood T cell repertoires in COVID-19. The protocol was immunoSEQ multiplex PCR, while the TCRdb copy is restricted to in-frame clones and leaves out a portion. The table lists roughly 160,000 clones, about four fifths of them singletons. The sequencing sample was made of PBMCs or T cells enriched from blood (not recorded which). Every receptor here comes from a woman between 55 and 75 years old who had recovered from COVID-19.

The V gene is TRBV18, the J gene TRBJ1-6; perhaps TRBD1 as D (5 bases). This CDR3 is built from 16 residues. CDR1 and CDR2 from the germline V gene are KGHSH and LQKENI. Trimming removed 2 bases at V and 10 bases at J, with 18 bases between. CDR3 DNA sequence: TGTGCCAGCTCACCATCGGTGTCAGGGAAGAGGTCACCCCTCCACTTT. Protein sequence: CASSPSVSGKRSPLHF.

The DNA of the CDR3 is TGTGCCAGCAGCAGGGCGCATTATAACGAGCAGTACTTC. This encodes CASSRAHYNEQYF. The genes are TRBV21-1 and TRBJ2-7; the table's D call, TRBD1, was not checked against the DNA. TRBV21-1 is recorded as a pseudogene. The CDR3 spans 13 residues.

V and J are TRBV14 and TRBJ2-1, with 7 bases that match TRBD2. The CDR3 runs 15 residues. Germline assignment: CDR1 SGHDN and CDR2 FVKESK. V shed 1 base and J 2 bases; nucleotides not matched to a gene: 2. The CDR3 nucleotides read TGTGCCAGCAGCCAAGTGGGGGGGGCCTACAATGAGCAGTTCTTC. Encoded protein: CASSQVGGAYNEQFF.

The V call is TRBV10-3, the J call TRBJ2-1; D gene ambiguous. The CDR3 loop spans 13 amino acids. Looked up from germline, CDR1 is ENHRY and CDR2 is SYGVKD. Trimming stripped 2 bases from V and 5 bases from J, with 7 bases between. The CDR3 region has the DNA TGTGCCATCAGTGAGCCGGTCGACAATGAGCAGTTCTTC. Its translation: CAISEPVDNEQFF.

The chain couples TRBV30 to TRBJ2-7; D uncertain. There are 11 residues in the CDR3. V was cut by 4 bases and J by 3 bases, with 7 bases left in between. Germline V gene sequence: CDR1 GTSNPN, CDR2 SVGIG (reference sequence). The CDR3 spells CAWTLGYEQYF. The CDR3 DNA follows: TGTGCCTGGACGCTAGGCTACGAGCAGTACTTC.

As to this clone: A much larger clone differs from this one at a single base, so this may be a read error. The chain employs TRBV25-1 and TRBJ1-6, with 7 bases that match TRBD1. V shed 5 bases, J shed 7 bases, and the junction held 11 bases outside the gene matches. CDR1 is MGHDK, CDR2 SYGVNS, per germline. The CDR3 runs 16 residues. The CDR3 loop reads CASSPSDRAPNSPLHF. In DNA form, the CDR3 reads TGTGCCAGCAGTCCCTCCGACAGGGCGCCCAATTCACCCCTCCACTTT.

The chain links TRBV5-6 to TRBJ2-7; 9 bases align to TRBD1. Looked up from germline, CDR1 is SGHDT and CDR2 is YYEEEE. J lost 6 bases, V lost 5 bases, and 9 bases had no gene match. The CDR3 spans 14 residues. CDR3 region: CASSSGTGLGEQYF. CDR3 nucleotides: TGTGCCAGCAGTTCCGGGACAGGGTTAGGCGAGCAGTACTTC.

V and J are TRBV19 and TRBJ1-2; D may be TRBD1 (6 bases). The CDR3 has 17 amino acids. V lost 7 bases and J 0 bases, leaving 21 bases between the germline ends. Per the germline V gene, CDR1 is LNHDA and CDR2 is SQIVND (reference sequence). This CDR3 reads CASTDRSMLFSNYGYTF. DNA of the CDR3: TGTGCCAGTACTGACAGGTCCATGCTTTTTTCTAACTATGGCTACACCTTC.

The V gene is TRBV12-3 or TRBV12-4, the J gene TRBJ1-2; D is undetermined. The CDR3 contains 13 residues. The V gene lost 5 bases and the J gene lost 4 bases, with 11 bases spanning the gap. The CDR3 spells CASSLNMFYGYTF. The CDR3 DNA is TGTGCCAGCAGTCTTAACATGTTCTATGGCTACACCTTC.

This clone was observed once. The genes are TRBV19 and TRBJ1-5, with 7 bases identical to TRBD1. Trimming cost V 3 bases and J 6 bases; bases outside gene matches: 5. The CDR3 consists of 14 residues. Germline CDR1 reads LNHDA; CDR2 reads SQIVND (reference sequence). The CDR3 region has the DNA TGTGCCAGTAGTATCCTAACAGGGGCTCAGCCCCAGCATTTT. This gives the protein CASSILTGAQPQHF.

The chain uses TRBV19 and TRBJ1-1, with no clear D. V gave up 5 bases and J gave up 11 bases, with 15 bases separating them. Germline CDR1 and CDR2: LNHDA and SQIVND (reference sequence). This CDR3 has 12 amino acids. The CDR3 here is CASSPDIRRAFF. The DNA of the CDR3 is TGTGCCAGTAGTCCAGACATACGACGGGCTTTCTTT.

This clone was observed once. The chain is built from TRBV5-1 and TRBJ1-3; D is undetermined. The CDR3 is made up of 14 amino acids. In germline, CDR1 is SGHRS, CDR2 YFSETQ. V shed 4 bases and J shed 0 bases, with 8 bases lying between them. CDR3 sequence: CASSRGDSGNTIYF. CDR3 nucleotide sequence: TGCGCCAGCAGCCGGGGAGACTCTGGAAACACCATATATTTT.